This entry lists 15 T cell receptor beta chains sequenced from one sample in a study of T-cell reconstitution after alpha-beta-depleted transplantation in children. Unique molecular identifiers were incorporated during preparation of the TCRbeta library. TCRdb recomputed calls from the PCR reads with MiXCR, one row per CDR3 protein. The sample shows 330,000 or so distinct CDR3 sequences, under 13% of them seen only once. The sequenced sample was PBMCs from the stem cell graft donor, obtained from the stem cell graft. The receptors here all came from a human donor who donated a stem cell graft to a child with acute lymphoblastic leukemia.

This clonotype was seen more than once but under ten times. The rearrangement joins TRBV20-1 to TRBJ2-7; TRBD2 matches at 13 bases. Per the germline V gene, CDR1 is DFQATT and CDR2 is SNEGSKA (reference sequence). The CDR3 is 18 amino acids. V gave up 3 bases and J gave up 3 bases; unmatched junction bases: 14. The CDR3 region has the DNA TGCAGTGCTAGGGCAGACGGGGGACTAGCGGGAAGGGGCTACGAGCAGTACTTC. As protein: CSARADGGLAGRGYEQYF.

CDR3 sequence (DNA): TGCGCCAGCAGCCAGGGACAGGTGAATAATGAAAAACTGTTTTTT. As protein: CASSQGQVNNEKLFF. V and J are TRBV5-1 and TRBJ1-4, with 8 bases that match TRBD1. The CDR3 spans 15 residues. The ends lost 4 bases at V and 4 bases at J; junction bases unmatched: 6. The germline V gene has CDR1 SGHRS and CDR2 YFSETQ.

The chain carries TRBV19 and TRBJ1-2; TRBD1 aligns across 9 bases. The germline V gene has CDR1 LNHDA and CDR2 SQIVND (reference sequence). After removal of 6 bases from V and 1 base from J, the junction contained 6 bases not matched to a gene. CDR3 length: 15 amino acids. CDR3 loop: CASSLDRGRNYGYTF. DNA of the CDR3: TGTGCCAGTAGCCTGGACAGGGGCCGTAACTATGGCTACACCTTC.

J is TRBJ2-1 and V is TRBV12-3 or TRBV12-4; tentative D call: TRBD1 (5 bases). This CDR3 is built from 17 residues. The V and J ends lost 3 bases and 0 bases respectively, with 15 bases between them. The CDR3 loop reads CASSFFGGASSYNEQFF. The CDR3 coding sequence is TGTGCCAGCAGTTTTTTTGGTGGGGCGAGCTCCTACAATGAGCAGTTCTTC.

This clonotype was observed at least ten times. The V gene is TRBV12-3 or TRBV12-4, the J gene TRBJ2-6; D may be TRBD2 (6 bases). The length of the CDR3 is 18 residues. Trimming took 1 base from V and 3 from J, leaving 16 bases between them. The CDR3 region has the DNA TGTGCCAGCAGTTTAGTGGGGCGGGGCGGTAGTGGGGCCAACGTCCTGACTTTC. This translates into CASSLVGRGGSGANVLTF.

The chain has TRBV6-2 or TRBV6-3 and TRBJ2-5; the D is unclear. This CDR3 is built from 15 residues. Trimming cost V 5 bases and J 2 bases, with 15 bases left between them. The V gene's germline CDR1 is MNHEY and CDR2 SVGEGT. As DNA, the CDR3 is TGTGCCAGCAGTGCCCCCCCGGACGAGCAAGAGACCCAGTACTTC. It codes for CASSAPPDEQETQYF.

In its sample, this clonotype was seen a few times. J is TRBJ2-7 and V is TRBV4-3; D call uncertain. The CDR3 spans 12 residues. The ends were cut back, 0 bases at V and 7 bases at J, with 7 bases in the middle. CDR1 LGHNA and CDR2 YSLEER come from the germline V gene. The CDR3 sequence: CASSQDSAEQYF. CDR3 nucleotides: TGCGCCAGCAGCCAAGATTCGGCTGAGCAGTACTTC.

This clonotype has only a few counts. The junction departs from the called germline gene at one end, perhaps through a read error. The chain joins TRBV12-3 or TRBV12-4 to TRBJ2-4; 10 nucleotides line up with TRBD1. The CDR3 length is 18 residues. The CDR3 reads CASRLGPIDRGPKNIQYF. CDR3 DNA: TGTGCCAGCCGTTTAGGGCCGATAGACAGGGGGCCGAAAAACATTCAGTACTTC.

This clonotype was seen at least ten times. The chain carries TRBV4-2 and TRBJ2-1, with TRBD2 matching 12 bases. The CDR3 sequence is 17 residues long. The germline gives CDR1 LGHNA, CDR2 YNFKEQ. V shed 4 bases, J shed 6 bases, and the junction held 10 bases outside the gene matches. CDR3 sequence reads: CASSPPTLAGGPNEQFF. For the CDR3, the DNA is TGTGCCAGCAGCCCACCTACCCTAGCGGGAGGGCCCAATGAGCAGTTCTTC.

This clonotype was seen a few times. The chain has TRBV19 and TRBJ1-5, with 7 bases fitting TRBD1. The CDR3 is 16 residues long. The V gene end was trimmed by 3 bases and the J gene end by 2 bases; junction bases not matched to a gene: 7. In germline, CDR1 is LNHDA, CDR2 SQIVND (reference sequence). In DNA form, the CDR3 reads TGTGCCAGTAGTATTAGGAGACAGGGAGGCAATCAGCCCCAGCATTTT. The encoded protein is CASSIRRQGGNQPQHF.

This chain connects TRBV5-1 to TRBJ2-2; 7 bases align to TRBD1. There are 15 residues in the CDR3. Germline V CDR1 and CDR2: SGHRS, YFSETQ. The V and J ends lost 2 bases and 5 bases, in that order; junction bases with no gene match: 6. The CDR3, as DNA: TGCGCCAGCAGCTTAACAGGGGTAGAGACCGGGGAGCTGTTTTTT. The encoded protein is CASSLTGVETGELFF.

This clonotype was seen more than once but under ten times. The chain recombines TRBV2 with TRBJ2-1; 8 bases fit TRBD2. The V segment lost 6 bases and the J segment 5 bases; nucleotides outside the gene matches: 9. Germline V lookup: CDR1 SNHLY, CDR2 FYNNEI. This CDR3 comprises 15 residues. Written as DNA, the CDR3 is TGTGCCAGCAGGATCGAGGGACTAGGCCACAATGAGCAGTTCTTC. This encodes CASRIEGLGHNEQFF.

This clonotype appeared a few times. The rearrangement links TRBV4-3 to TRBJ2-7; 7 positions agree with TRBD1. The CDR3 sequence is 17 residues long. With 0 bases clipped from V and 4 bases from J, the junction kept 12 bases outside the gene matches. Per the germline V gene, CDR1 is LGHNA and CDR2 is YSLEER. CDR3 amino acids: CASSQDPRLTGAYEQYF. In DNA form, the CDR3 reads TGCGCCAGCAGCCAAGACCCACGCCTTACAGGGGCGTACGAGCAGTACTTC.

The table lists this clonotype with a few counts. This rearrangement joins TRBV27 to TRBJ1-2; D unclear. CDR1 MNHEY and CDR2 SMNVEV come from the germline V gene (reference sequence). The CDR3 is 14 residues long. V lost 5 bases, J lost 0 bases, and 10 bases lay in between. The CDR3 here is CASSPRRTNYGYTF. CDR3 nucleotides: TGTGCCAGCAGTCCCCGGAGGACTAACTATGGCTACACCTTC.

The gene calls are TRBV7-3 and TRBJ2-3, with TRBD1 matching over 11 bases. Looked up from germline, CDR1 is SGHTA and CDR2 is FQGTGA. The CDR3 spans 15 residues. V was pared by 1 base and J by 5 bases, with 2 bases of the junction left unmatched. CDR3 DNA sequence: TGTGCCAGCAGCTTAAAGGGACAGGGGGGAGATACGCAGTATTTT. Translating gives CASSLKGQGGDTQYF. The entire variable domain, with the rest obtained from reference TRBV7-3 and TRBJ2-3, is as follows: GAGVSQTPSNKVTEKGKYVELRCDPISGHTALYWYRQSLGQGPEFLIYFQGTGAADDSGLPNDRFFAVRPEGSVSTLKIQRTERGDSAVYLCASSLKGQGGDTQYFGPGTRLTVL.